This T cell receptor (beta chain) was captured in a study of blood T cells in healthy people across ages. The table lists this clonotype with a count of one. This CDR3 region has 12 residues. V was shortened by 1 base and J by 6 bases, with 7 bases between the two germline ends. Germline V gene sequence: CDR1 SGHTA, CDR2 FQGNSA. Then a second PCR, running roughly 6 to 11 cycles, was carried out with a sample-barcoded 5' primer and a J-beta primer mix. From the 5' RACE reads, TCRdb called clonotypes with MiXCR, one entry per CDR3 protein. This table holds hundreds of thousands of distinct CDR3 sequences, about 24% found once. These data are also associated with another study on T cells of mothers and their children. That paper states: During the second PCR, the M1S primer introduced sample barcodes along with 2-4 random nucleotides.

The sequence was obtained from a boy between 10 and 17 years old in good health. Sequenced sample: blood. J is TRBJ2-7 and V is TRBV7-2; no definite D call. DNA of the CDR3: TGTGCCAGCAGCTTAGGATGGGCCGAGCAGTACTTC. This gives the protein CASSLGWAEQYF.